Below are 5 T cell receptor beta chains sequenced from a single sample in a study of CD8+CD57+ T cells in acquired aplastic anemia. CDR3 and TCR beta VDJ profiling relied on a genomic DNA template. TCRdb reprocessed the reads via MiXCR and lists one record per CDR3 protein. The sample yields around 210,000 distinct CDR3 sequences, over 55% seen once. All sequencing subjects had displayed CD8+CD57+ cell expansion on flow cytometry. Sequencing input: sorted CD4+, CD8+, or CD8+CD57+ T cells (not recorded which) from PBMCs. The receptors were gathered from a human donor with aplastic anemia.

This clonotype was recorded at least ten times. This chain connects TRBV19 to TRBJ2-7; D not resolved. This CDR3 is built from 13 residues. Trimming took 4 bases from V and 3 from J, leaving 10 bases between them. Germline CDR1 is LNHDA and CDR2 is SQIVND (reference sequence). CDR3 amino acids: CASSTGLGYEQYF. Here the CDR3 DNA reads TGTGCCAGTAGTACTGGTCTCGGCTACGAGCAGTACTTC.

Turning to this clonotype: A clone one base away is much larger, so this may be a read error. The chain combines TRBV6-5 with TRBJ2-7; no clear D gene. Trimming removed 4 bases at V and 7 bases at J, with 11 bases between. The CDR3 is 12 residues long. Germline loops: CDR1 MNHEY, CDR2 SVGAGI. CDR3 protein: CASSSPPDEQYF. The CDR3, as DNA: TGTGCCAGCAGTTCCCCCCCCGATGAGCAGTACTTC.

The rearrangement links TRBV9 to TRBJ2-5; TRBD2 matches 11 bases. The CDR3 has 16 amino acids. V lost 2 bases to trimming and J lost 1 base; unmatched junction nucleotides: 4. CDR1 is SGDLS and CDR2 is YYNGEE in the germline V gene. The CDR3 coding sequence is TGTGCCAGCAGCGTCTCCGGGACTAGCGGCCAAGAGACCCAGTACTTC. This codes for CASSVSGTSGQETQYF.

V gene TRBV6-6 combines with J gene TRBJ2-5; D unclear. The CDR3 is made up of 15 amino acids. Deletions cut 10 bases from V and 1 base from J, with 19 bases between. CDR1 MNHNY and CDR2 SVGAGI come from the germline V gene (reference sequence). CDR3 region: CATAPVLSLQETQYF. For the CDR3, the DNA is TGTGCCACCGCCCCAGTCTTATCCCTCCAAGAGACCCAGTACTTC.

The sample holds many counts of this clonotype. This chain joins TRBV2 and TRBJ2-7, with 8 nucleotides matching TRBD1. Looked up from germline, CDR1 is SNHLY and CDR2 is FYNNEI. The CDR3 spans 14 residues. V lost 6 bases, J lost 6 bases, and 10 bases stayed unmatched. The CDR3 nucleotides read TGTGCCAGCAGAGCTGGACAGGGAAGCGGCGAGCAGTACTTC. As protein: CASRAGQGSGEQYF.